This TCR beta chain originates from a study of T-cell reconstitution after alpha-beta-depleted transplantation in children. Findings and limits, study-wide: At day 60, the high TCRbeta diversity found in some patients originated from recipient T cells and thymic progenitors that had survived. When one year had passed after transplant, most T-cell counts and diversity came from newly produced T cells. Reportedly, roughly two months post-transplant, alpha-beta T cells arose from several hundred expanded graft clones.

Construction of the TCRbeta library involved unique molecular identifiers. TCRdb called the PCR reads again in MiXCR, with one record for every CDR3 protein. The sample holds 150,000 to 200,000 distinct CDR3 sequences; around 10% are singletons and the top ten take around 13%. This clonotype was recorded at least ten times. The antigen remains undetermined. The sequenced sample was PBMCs, obtained before TCRalphabeta/CD19-depleted stem cell transplant. The sequence came from a boy aged 2 to 9 with acute myeloid leukemia, due to receive a stem cell transplant.

The DNA of the CDR3 is TGTGCCAGCAGCCCCGTTACTAGCGGGGCGGTCGGGGAGCTGTTTTTT. It encodes CASSPVTSGAVGELFF. The genes are TRBV7-8 and TRBJ2-2; 10 bases align to TRBD2. CDR1 is SGHVS and CDR2 is FQNEAQ in the germline V gene. V gave up 5 bases and J gave up 7 bases; unmatched junction bases: 10. The CDR3 covers 16 residues. Combining the CDR3 with reference TRBV7-8 and TRBJ2-2 gives the whole variable domain GAGVSQSPRYKVAKRGQDVALRCDPISGHVSLFWYQQALGQGPEFLTYFQNEAQLDKSGLPSDRFFAERPEGSVSTLKIQRTQQEDSAVYLCASSPVTSGAVGELFFGEGSRLTVL.